This T cell receptor (beta chain) was recorded in a study of CD8+ T cells in alopecia areata. Study at large: Oral tofacitinib, 5 to 10 mg twice daily, was given in an open-label trial. The drug, tofacitinib, lasted 6 to 18 months, followed by 6 months off drug. Whole-study results and caveats: Tofacitinib significantly reduced both scalp clonality and expanded CD8+ clones among the top 100.

The sequencing template was cDNA reverse transcribed from extracted RNA. Profiled with immunoSEQ multiplex PCR; TCRdb holds only in-frame clones, not every one. The sample shows about 200,000 clones, around two fifths of them seen only once. Treatment: oral pan-JAK inhibitor, 5-10 mg twice daily. Comment on this clone: The antigen remains unidentified.

CDR1 and CDR2 (germline): GTSNPN, SVGIG (reference sequence). The V gene lost 0 bases and the J gene lost 6 bases, with 5 bases spanning the gap. This CDR3 contains 12 residues. V gene TRBV30 combines with J gene TRBJ1-4, with D unresolved. The sample here was CD4+ T cells sorted from blood, taken at approximately week 34, from a patient treated with tofacitinib. The receptor's source is a human donor with alopecia areata. The CDR3, as DNA: TGTGCCTGGAGTGTGTCGGATGAAAAACTGTTTTTT. This translates into CAWSVSDEKLFF.